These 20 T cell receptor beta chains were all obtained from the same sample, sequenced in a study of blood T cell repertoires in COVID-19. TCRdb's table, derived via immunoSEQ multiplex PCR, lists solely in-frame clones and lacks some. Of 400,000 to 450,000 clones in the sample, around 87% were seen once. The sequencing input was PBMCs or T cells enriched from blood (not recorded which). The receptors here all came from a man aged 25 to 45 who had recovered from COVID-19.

The CDR3 loop is CASRGLAGQGGELFF. In DNA form, the CDR3 reads TGCGCCAGCAGGGGACTAGCGGGACAGGGCGGGGAGCTGTTTTTT. J is TRBJ2-2 and V is TRBV10-2; TRBD2 agrees at 13 bases. CDR3 length: 15 amino acids. Germline V gene lookup returns CDR1 WSHSY and CDR2 SAAADI. Unmatched junction bases numbered 5, after V lost 6 bases and J lost 7 bases.

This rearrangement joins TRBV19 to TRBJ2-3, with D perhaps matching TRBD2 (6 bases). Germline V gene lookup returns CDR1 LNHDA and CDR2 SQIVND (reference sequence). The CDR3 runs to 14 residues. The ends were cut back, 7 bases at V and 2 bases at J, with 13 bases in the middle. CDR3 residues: CASTSGANTDTQYF. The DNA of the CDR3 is TGTGCCAGTACATCGGGAGCGAACACAGATACGCAGTATTTT.

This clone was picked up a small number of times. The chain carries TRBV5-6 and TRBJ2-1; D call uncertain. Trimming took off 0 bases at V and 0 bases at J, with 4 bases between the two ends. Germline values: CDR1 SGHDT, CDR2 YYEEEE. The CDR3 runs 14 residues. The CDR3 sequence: CASSLGSSYNEQFF. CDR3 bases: TGTGCCAGCAGCTTGGGGAGCTCCTACAATGAGCAGTTCTTC.

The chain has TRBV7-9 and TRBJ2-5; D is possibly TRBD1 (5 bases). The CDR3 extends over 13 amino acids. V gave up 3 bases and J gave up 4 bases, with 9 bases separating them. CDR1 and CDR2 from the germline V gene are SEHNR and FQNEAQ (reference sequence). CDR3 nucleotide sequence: TGTGCCAGCAGCTTGATAGGGGTAGAGACCCAGTACTTC. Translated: CASSLIGVETQYF.

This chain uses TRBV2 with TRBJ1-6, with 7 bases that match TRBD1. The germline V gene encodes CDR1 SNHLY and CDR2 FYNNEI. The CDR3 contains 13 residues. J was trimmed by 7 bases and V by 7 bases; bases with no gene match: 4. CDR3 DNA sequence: TGTGCCAGCAAGGGGGCAGCAAATTCACCCCTCCACTTT. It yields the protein CASKGAANSPLHF.

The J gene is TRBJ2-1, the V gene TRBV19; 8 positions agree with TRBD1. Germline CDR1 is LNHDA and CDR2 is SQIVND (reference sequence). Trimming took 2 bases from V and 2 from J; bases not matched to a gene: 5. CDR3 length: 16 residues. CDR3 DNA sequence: TGTGCCAGTAGTATATCGGGACAGGTGCCCTACAATGAGCAGTTCTTC. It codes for CASSISGQVPYNEQFF. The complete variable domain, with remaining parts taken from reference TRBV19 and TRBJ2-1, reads DGGITQSPKYLFRKEGQNVTLSCEQNLNHDAMYWYRQDPGQGLRLIYYSQIVNDFQKGDIAEGYSVSREKKESFPLTVTSAQKNPTAFYLCASSISGQVPYNEQFFGPGTRLTVL.

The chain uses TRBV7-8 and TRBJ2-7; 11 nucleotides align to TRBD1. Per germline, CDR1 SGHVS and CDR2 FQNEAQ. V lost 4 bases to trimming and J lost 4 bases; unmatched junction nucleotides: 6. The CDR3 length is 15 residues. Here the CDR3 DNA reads TGTGCCAGCAGCTCCGGGACAGGGGGGTTTTACGAGCAGTACTTC. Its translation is CASSSGTGGFYEQYF.

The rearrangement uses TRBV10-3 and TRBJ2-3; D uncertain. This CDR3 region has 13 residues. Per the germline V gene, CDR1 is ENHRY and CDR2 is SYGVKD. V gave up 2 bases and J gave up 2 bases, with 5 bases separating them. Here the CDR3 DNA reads TGTGCCATCAGTGAGACAAACACAGATACGCAGTATTTT. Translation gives CAISETNTDTQYF.

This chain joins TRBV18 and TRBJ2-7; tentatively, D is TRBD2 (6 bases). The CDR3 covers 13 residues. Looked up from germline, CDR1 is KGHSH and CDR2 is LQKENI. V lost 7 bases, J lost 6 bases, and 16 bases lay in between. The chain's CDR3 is CASCGGGTSEQYF. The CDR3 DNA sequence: TGTGCCAGCTGTGGGGGAGGAACGTCCGAGCAGTACTTC.

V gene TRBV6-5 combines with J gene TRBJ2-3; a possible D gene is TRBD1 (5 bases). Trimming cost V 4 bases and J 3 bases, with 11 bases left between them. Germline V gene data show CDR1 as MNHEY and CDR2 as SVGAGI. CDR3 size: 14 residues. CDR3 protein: CASSFQGFTDTQYF. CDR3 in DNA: TGTGCCAGCAGTTTTCAGGGTTTTACAGATACGCAGTATTTT.

The CDR3 region has the DNA TGTGCCAGCAGCCAAGGCAAGATCTACAGCTATGGCTACACCTTC. Translating gives CASSQGKIYSYGYTF. The V call is TRBV14, the J call TRBJ1-2; D not certain. Trimming pared 1 base from V and 4 bases from J, leaving 13 bases between. CDR1 SGHDN and CDR2 FVKESK come from the germline V gene. This CDR3 region has 15 residues.

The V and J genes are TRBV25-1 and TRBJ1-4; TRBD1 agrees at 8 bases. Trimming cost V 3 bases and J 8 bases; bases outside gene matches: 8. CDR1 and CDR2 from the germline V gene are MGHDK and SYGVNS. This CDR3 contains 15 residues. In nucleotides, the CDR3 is TGTGCCAGCAGTGAGCTGGACAGGGCGGGCGAAAAACTGTTTTTT. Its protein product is CASSELDRAGEKLFF.

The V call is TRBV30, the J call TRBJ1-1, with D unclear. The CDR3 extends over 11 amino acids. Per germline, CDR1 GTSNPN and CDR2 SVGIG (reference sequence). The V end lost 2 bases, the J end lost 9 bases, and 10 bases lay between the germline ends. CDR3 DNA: TGTGCCTGGAGTTCCCCCATCAAAGCTTTCTTT. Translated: CAWSSPIKAFF.

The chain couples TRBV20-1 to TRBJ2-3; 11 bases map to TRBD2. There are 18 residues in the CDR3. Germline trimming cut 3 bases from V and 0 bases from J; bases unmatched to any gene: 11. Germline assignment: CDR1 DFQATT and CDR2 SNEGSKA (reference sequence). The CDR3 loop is CSASLGLAGGTSTDTQYF. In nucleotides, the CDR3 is TGCAGTGCTAGTTTAGGGCTAGCGGGAGGAACTAGCACAGATACGCAGTATTTT.

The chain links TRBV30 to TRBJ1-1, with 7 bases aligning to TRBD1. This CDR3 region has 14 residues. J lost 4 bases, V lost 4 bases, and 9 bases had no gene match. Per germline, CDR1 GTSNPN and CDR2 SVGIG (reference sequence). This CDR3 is CAWTAGGWGTEAFF. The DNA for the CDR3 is TGTGCCTGGACGGCAGGGGGTTGGGGCACTGAAGCTTTCTTT.

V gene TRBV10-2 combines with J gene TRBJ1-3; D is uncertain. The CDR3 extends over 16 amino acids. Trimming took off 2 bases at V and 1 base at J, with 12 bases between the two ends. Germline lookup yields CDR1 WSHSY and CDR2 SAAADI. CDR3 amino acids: CASSEVSQASGNTIYF. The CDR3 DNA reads TGCGCCAGCAGTGAGGTGTCGCAAGCATCTGGAAACACCATATATTTT.

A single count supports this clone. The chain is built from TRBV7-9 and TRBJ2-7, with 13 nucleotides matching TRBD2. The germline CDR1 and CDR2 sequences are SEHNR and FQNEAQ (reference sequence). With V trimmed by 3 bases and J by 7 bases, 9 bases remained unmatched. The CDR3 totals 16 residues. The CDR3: CASSFPGLAGEGEQYF. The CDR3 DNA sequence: TGTGCCAGCAGCTTCCCCGGACTAGCGGGAGAAGGAGAGCAGTACTTC.

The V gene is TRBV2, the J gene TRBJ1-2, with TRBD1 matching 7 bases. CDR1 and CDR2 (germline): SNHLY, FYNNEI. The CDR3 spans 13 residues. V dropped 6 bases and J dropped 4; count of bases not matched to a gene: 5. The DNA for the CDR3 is TGTGCCAGCAGAGCTCAGGGGGTCTATGGCTACACCTTC. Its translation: CASRAQGVYGYTF.

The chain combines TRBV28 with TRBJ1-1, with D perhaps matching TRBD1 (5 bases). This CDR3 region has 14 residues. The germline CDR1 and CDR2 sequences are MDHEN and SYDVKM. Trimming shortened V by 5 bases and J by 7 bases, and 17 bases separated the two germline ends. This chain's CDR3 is CASSGIRGWNEAFF. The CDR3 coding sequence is TGTGCCAGCAGTGGAATAAGGGGATGGAATGAAGCTTTCTTT.

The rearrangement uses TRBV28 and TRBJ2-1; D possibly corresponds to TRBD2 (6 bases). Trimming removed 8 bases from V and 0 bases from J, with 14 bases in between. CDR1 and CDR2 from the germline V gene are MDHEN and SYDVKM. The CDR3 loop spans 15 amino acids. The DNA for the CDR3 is TGTGCCAGCCGGCCCGGGGGAATCTCCTACAATGAGCAGTTCTTC. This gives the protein CASRPGGISYNEQFF.